The clone carrying this T cell receptor (beta chain) showed up just once. The target antigen is unknown. The sample belongs to a study of cytomegalovirus exposure and HLA in healthy donors. The PCR made use of 60 Vbeta and 13 Jbeta primers. The table came from immunoSEQ multiplex PCR; TCRdb's copy has only in-frame clones and leaves some out. The table shows about 140,000 clones, with roughly 80% occurring only once. Study conclusions and caveats: Follow-up analysis later connected one missense variant in DCLRE1C with trimming of TCR beta V- and J-genes. According to reports, the classifier identified cytomegalovirus status with high specificity and sensitivity.

The germline V gene encodes CDR1 ENHRY and CDR2 SYGVKD. V was trimmed by 0 bases and J by 0 bases, leaving 21 bases between them. The CDR3 spans 20 residues. The origin of this receptor is a female donor in good health and CMV-seronegative. This chain uses TRBV10-3 with TRBJ2-1; D remains ambiguous. The sequenced material came from PBMCs. The DNA for the CDR3 is TGTGCCATCAGTGAGTCAAAGTCCGTTGCAGTGCCTTTCTCCTACAATGAGCAGTTCTTC. Protein: CAISESKSVAVPFSYNEQFF.